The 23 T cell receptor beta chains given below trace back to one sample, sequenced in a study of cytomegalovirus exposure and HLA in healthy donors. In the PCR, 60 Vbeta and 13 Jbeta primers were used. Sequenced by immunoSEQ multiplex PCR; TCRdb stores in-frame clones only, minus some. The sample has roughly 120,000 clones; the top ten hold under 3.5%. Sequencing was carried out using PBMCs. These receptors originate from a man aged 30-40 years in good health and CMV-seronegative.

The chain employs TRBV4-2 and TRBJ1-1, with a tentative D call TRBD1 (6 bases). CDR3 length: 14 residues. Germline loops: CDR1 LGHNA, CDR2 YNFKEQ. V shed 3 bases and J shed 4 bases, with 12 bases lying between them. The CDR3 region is CASSQEQGGTEAFF. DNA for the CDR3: TGTGCCAGCAGCCAGGAACAGGGTGGCACTGAAGCTTTCTTT.

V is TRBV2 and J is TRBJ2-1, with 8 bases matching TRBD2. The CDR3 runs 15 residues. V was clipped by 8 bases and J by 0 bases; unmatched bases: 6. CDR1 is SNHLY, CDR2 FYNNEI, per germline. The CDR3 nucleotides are TGTGCCAGCGGTAGCGGGACATTCTCCTACAATGAGCAGTTCTTC. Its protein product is CASGSGTFSYNEQFF.

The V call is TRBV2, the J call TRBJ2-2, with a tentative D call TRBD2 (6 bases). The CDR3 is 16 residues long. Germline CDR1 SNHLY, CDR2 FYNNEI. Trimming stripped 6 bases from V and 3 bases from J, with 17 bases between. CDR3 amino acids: CASSQDSGLHTGELFF. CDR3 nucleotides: TGTGCCAGCAGCCAGGACTCGGGACTGCACACCGGGGAGCTGTTTTTT.

CDR3 sequence reads: CASMREETQYF. The CDR3 nucleotides read TGTGCCAGTATGCGGGAAGAGACCCAGTACTTC. The V call is TRBV19, the J call TRBJ2-5, with a weak D call TRBD2 (5 bases). Germline V gene data show CDR1 as LNHDA and CDR2 as SQIVND (reference sequence). This CDR3 spans 11 amino acids. V was clipped by 7 bases and J by 3 bases, with 6 bases between them.

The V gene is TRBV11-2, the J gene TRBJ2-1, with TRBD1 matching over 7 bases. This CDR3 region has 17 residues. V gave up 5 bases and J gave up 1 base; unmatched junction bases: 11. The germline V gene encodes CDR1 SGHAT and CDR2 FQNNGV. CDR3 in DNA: TGTGCCAGCAGCGGAACGACAGGGCAAGGGTCCTACAATGAGCAGTTCTTC. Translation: CASSGTTGQGSYNEQFF.

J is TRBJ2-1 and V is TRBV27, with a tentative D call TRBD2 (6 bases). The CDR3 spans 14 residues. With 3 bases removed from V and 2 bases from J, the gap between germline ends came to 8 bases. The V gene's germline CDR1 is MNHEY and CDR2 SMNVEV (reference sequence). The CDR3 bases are TGTGCCAGCAGTTTCGGGGGTACCTACAATGAGCAGTTCTTC. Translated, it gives CASSFGGTYNEQFF.

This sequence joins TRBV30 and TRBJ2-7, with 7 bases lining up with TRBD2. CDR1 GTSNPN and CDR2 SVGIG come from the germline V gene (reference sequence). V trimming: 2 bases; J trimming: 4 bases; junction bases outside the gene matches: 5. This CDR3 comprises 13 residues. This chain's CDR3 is CAWSRGEGYEQYF. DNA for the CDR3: TGTGCCTGGAGTCGGGGGGAGGGATACGAGCAGTACTTC.

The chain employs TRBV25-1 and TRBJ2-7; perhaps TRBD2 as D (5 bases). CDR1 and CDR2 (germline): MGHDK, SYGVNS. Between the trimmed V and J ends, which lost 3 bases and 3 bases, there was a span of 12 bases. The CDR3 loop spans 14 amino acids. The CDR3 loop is CASSEAGGFYEQYF. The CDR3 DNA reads TGTGCCAGCAGTGAGGCCGGCGGGTTCTACGAGCAGTACTTC.

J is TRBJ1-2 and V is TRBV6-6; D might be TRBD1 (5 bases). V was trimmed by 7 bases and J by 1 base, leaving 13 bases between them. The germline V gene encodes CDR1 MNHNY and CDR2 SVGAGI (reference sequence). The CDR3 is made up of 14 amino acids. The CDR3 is CASINDRVNYGYTF. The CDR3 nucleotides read TGTGCCAGCATTAACGACAGAGTTAACTATGGCTACACCTTC.

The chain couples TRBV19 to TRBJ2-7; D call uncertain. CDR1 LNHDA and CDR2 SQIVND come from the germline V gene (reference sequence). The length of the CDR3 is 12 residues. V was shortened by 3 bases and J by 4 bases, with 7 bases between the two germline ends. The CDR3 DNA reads TGTGCCAGTAGTATTAACAGTTACGAGCAGTACTTC. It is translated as CASSINSYEQYF. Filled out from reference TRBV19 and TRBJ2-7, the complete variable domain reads DGGITQSPKYLFRKEGQNVTLSCEQNLNHDAMYWYRQDPGQGLRLIYYSQIVNDFQKGDIAEGYSVSREKKESFPLTVTSAQKNPTAFYLCASSINSYEQYFGPGTRLTVT.

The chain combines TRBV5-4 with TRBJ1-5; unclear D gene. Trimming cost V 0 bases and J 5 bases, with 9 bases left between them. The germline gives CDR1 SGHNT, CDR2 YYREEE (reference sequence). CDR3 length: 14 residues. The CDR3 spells CASSLEPQDQPQHF. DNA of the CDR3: TGTGCCAGCAGCTTGGAACCCCAGGATCAGCCCCAGCATTTT.

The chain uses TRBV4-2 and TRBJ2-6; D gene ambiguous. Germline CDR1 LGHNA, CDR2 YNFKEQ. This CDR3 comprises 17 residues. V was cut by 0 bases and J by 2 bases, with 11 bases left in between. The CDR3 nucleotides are TGTGCCAGCAGCCAAGATTTTTTGGGCGCTGGGGCCAACGTCCTGACTTTC. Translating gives CASSQDFLGAGANVLTF.

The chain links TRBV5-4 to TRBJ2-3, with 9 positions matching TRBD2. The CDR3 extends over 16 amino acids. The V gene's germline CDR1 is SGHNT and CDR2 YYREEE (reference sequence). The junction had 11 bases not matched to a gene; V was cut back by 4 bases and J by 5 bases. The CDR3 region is CASSARLVAGEDTQYF. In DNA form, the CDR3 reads TGTGCCAGCAGCGCCCGGCTGGTAGCGGGAGAAGATACGCAGTATTTT.

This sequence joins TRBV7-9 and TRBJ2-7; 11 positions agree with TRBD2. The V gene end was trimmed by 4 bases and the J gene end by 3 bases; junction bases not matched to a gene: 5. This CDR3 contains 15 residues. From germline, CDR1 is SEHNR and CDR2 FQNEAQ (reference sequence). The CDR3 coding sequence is TGTGCCAGCAGCTCCGGGACTAGCGGTTACTACGAGCAGTACTTC. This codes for CASSSGTSGYYEQYF.

The CDR3 coding sequence is TGTGCCAGCAGTTACGCGGGGGCCCTCACCGGGGAGCTGTTTTTT. Amino acids: CASSYAGALTGELFF. The chain recombines TRBV6-5 with TRBJ2-2; D perhaps matches TRBD2 (7 bases). The V gene lost 2 bases and the J gene lost 4 bases, with 11 bases spanning the gap. This CDR3 has 15 residues. Germline V lookup: CDR1 MNHEY, CDR2 SVGAGI.

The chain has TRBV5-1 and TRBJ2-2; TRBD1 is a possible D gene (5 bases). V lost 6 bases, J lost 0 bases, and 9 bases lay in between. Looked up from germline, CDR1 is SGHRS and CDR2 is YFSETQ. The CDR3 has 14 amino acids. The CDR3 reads CASTPTANTGELFF. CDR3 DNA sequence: TGCGCCAGCACCCCGACAGCGAACACCGGGGAGCTGTTTTTT.

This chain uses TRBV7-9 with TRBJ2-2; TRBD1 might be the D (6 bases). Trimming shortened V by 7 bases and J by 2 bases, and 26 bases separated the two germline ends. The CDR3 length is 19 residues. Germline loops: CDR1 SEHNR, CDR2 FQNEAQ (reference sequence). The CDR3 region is CASTLFRWGRQTNTGELFF. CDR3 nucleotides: TGTGCCAGCACCCTTTTTCGGTGGGGGCGGCAGACCAACACCGGGGAGCTGTTTTTT.

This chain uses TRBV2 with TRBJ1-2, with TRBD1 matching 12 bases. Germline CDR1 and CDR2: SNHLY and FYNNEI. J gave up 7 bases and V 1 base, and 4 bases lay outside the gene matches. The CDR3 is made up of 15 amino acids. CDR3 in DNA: TGTGCCAGCAGTGAAGAGGGGACAGGGGGCATTGGCTACACCTTC. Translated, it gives CASSEEGTGGIGYTF. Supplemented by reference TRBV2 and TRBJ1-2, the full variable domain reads EPEVTQTPSHQVTQMGQEVILRCVPISNHLYFYWYRQILGQKVEFLVSFYNNEISEKSEIFDDQFSVERPDGSNFTLKIRSTKLEDSAMYFCASSEEGTGGIGYTFGSGTRLTVV.

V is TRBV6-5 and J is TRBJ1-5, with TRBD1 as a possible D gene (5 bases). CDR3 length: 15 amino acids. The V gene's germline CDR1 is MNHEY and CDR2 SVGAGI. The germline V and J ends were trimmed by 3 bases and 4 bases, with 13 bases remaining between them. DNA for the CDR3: TGTGCCAGCAGTTATGGGGCAGAACATAATCAGCCCCAGCATTTT. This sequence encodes CASSYGAEHNQPQHF.

The CDR3 DNA reads as TGTGCCAGCCTCCCGGGACAGGGACACAATGAGCAGTTCTTC. Its protein is CASLPGQGHNEQFF. The gene calls are TRBV2 and TRBJ2-1; TRBD1 matches 9 bases. V shed 8 bases and J 5 bases; nucleotides not matched to a gene: 7. The germline gives CDR1 SNHLY, CDR2 FYNNEI. The CDR3 is 14 amino acids.

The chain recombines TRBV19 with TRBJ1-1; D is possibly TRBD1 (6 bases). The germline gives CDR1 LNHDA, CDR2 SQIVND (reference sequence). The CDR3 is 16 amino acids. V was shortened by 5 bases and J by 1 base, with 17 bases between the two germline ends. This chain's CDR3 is CASSPFPQGANTEAFF. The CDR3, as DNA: TGTGCCAGTAGTCCCTTCCCACAGGGCGCGAACACTGAAGCTTTCTTT.

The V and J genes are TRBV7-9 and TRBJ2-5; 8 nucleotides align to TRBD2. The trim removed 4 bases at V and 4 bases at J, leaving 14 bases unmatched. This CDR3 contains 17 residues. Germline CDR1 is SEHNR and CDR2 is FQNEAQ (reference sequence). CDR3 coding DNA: TGTGCCAGCAGCTGGGGGCGGGGGGCACGTCTGGGAGAGACCCAGTACTTC. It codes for CASSWGRGARLGETQYF.

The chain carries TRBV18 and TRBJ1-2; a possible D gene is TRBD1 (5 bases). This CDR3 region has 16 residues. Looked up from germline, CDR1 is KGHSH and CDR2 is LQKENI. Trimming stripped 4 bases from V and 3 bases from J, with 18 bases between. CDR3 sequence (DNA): TGTGCCAGCTCACGATCCGACAGAGCCGTGGACTATGGCTACACCTTC. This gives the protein CASSRSDRAVDYGYTF.